A single sample gave rise to the 13 T cell receptor beta chains below, sequenced in a study of T cell changes during pregnancy in multiple sclerosis. Measured with immunoSEQ multiplex PCR; TCRdb has only the in-frame clones, and not every one. The table shows about 40,000 clones, with more than 80% occurring only once. The sample here was peripheral blood, taken before pregnancy. The source of these receptors is a female donor with multiple sclerosis, enrolled in a pregnancy study.

The V call is TRBV28, the J call TRBJ2-1, with 9 bases matching TRBD1. The CDR3 runs to 16 residues. Per germline, CDR1 MDHEN and CDR2 SYDVKM. V shed 4 bases and J 6 bases; nucleotides not matched to a gene: 10. CDR3 sequence (DNA): TGTGCCAGCAGTTATACCGGGACAGGGAAGGGCAATGAGCAGTTCTTC. Translation: CASSYTGTGKGNEQFF.

In DNA, the CDR3 is TGCAGCGTTGGCCCCCACCGGACAGGGAGCTACGAGCAGTACTTC. Its translation is CSVGPHRTGSYEQYF. The chain employs TRBV29-1 and TRBJ2-7, with 8 bases identical to TRBD1. The CDR3 is 15 residues long. The V gene end was trimmed by 4 bases and the J gene end by 3 bases; junction bases not matched to a gene: 11. Germline V CDR1 and CDR2: SQVTM, ANQGSEA.

This chain uses TRBV7-9 with TRBJ1-5, with D perhaps TRBD1 (6 bases). The length of the CDR3 is 15 residues. Germline CDR1 and CDR2: SEHNR and FQNEAQ (reference sequence). Trimming left V 1 base short and J 2 bases short, with 9 bases between. CDR3 in DNA: TGTGCCAGCAGCTTAGGGGGGCACGGCAATCAGCCCCAGCATTTT. It specifies CASSLGGHGNQPQHF.

This clone was detected once. The V gene is TRBV28, the J gene TRBJ1-1, with TRBD1 as a possible D gene (5 bases). CDR1 and CDR2 from the germline V gene are MDHEN and SYDVKM. This CDR3 has 16 residues. V gave up 6 bases and J gave up 1 base, with 18 bases separating them. CDR3 in DNA: TGTGCCAGCAGACCAAGAAGGGGAAGGGGGAACACTGAAGCTTTCTTT. The encoded protein is CASRPRRGRGNTEAFF.

The genes are TRBV7-3 and TRBJ2-5; TRBD2 matches 10 bases. The CDR3 has 15 amino acids. After removal of 3 bases from V and 5 bases from J, the junction contained 6 bases not matched to a gene. Germline values: CDR1 SGHTA, CDR2 FQGTGA. The CDR3 DNA is TGTGCCAGCAGCTTCTCCGGTAGCGGGAGGGAGACCCAGTACTTC. Amino acid sequence: CASSFSGSGRETQYF.

V usage is TRBV29-1 and J usage is TRBJ2-5; D ambiguous. Per germline, CDR1 SQVTM and CDR2 ANQGSEA. This CDR3 contains 11 residues. V lost 5 bases and J lost 5, with 9 bases in between. The CDR3 here is CSVSPGETQYF. CDR3 coding DNA: TGCAGCGTTAGTCCCGGGGAGACCCAGTACTTC. The complete variable domain, with remaining parts taken from reference TRBV29-1 and TRBJ2-5, reads SAVISQKPSRDICQRGTSLTIQCQVDSQVTMMFWYRQQPGQSLTLIATANQGSEATYESGFVIDKFPISRPNLTFSTLTVSNMSPEDSSIYLCSVSPGETQYFGPGTRLLVL.

The chain carries TRBV28 and TRBJ1-4, with a tentative D call TRBD1 (5 bases). The length of the CDR3 is 14 residues. V was clipped by 4 bases and J by 6 bases, with 12 bases between them. The germline gives CDR1 MDHEN, CDR2 SYDVKM. The CDR3 nucleotides are TGTGCCAGCAGTTCCTCAGGGTACGATGAAAAACTGTTTTTT. It is translated as CASSSSGYDEKLFF.

V and J are TRBV6-1 and TRBJ1-4; 7 bases are shared with TRBD1. With 8 bases clipped from V and 7 bases from J, the junction kept 10 bases outside the gene matches. This CDR3 has 14 amino acids. CDR1 MNHNS and CDR2 SASEGT come from the germline V gene. The CDR3 DNA reads as TGTGCCAGCGGTTTTGGCAGGGGGAGTGAAAAACTGTTTTTT. As protein: CASGFGRGSEKLFF.

This clone was seen only a few times. The chain combines TRBV30 with TRBJ1-2; TRBD1 is a possible D gene (6 bases). CDR1 and CDR2 from the germline V gene are GTSNPN and SVGIG (reference sequence). The CDR3 consists of 11 residues. V lost 1 base to trimming and J lost 8 bases, with 8 bases between them. This chain's CDR3 is CAWSDTGGYTF. The CDR3 nucleotides read TGTGCCTGGAGTGACACAGGGGGCTACACCTTC. The whole variable domain, filled in from reference TRBV30 and TRBJ1-2, reads SQTIHQWPATLVQPVGSPLSLECTVEGTSNPNLYWYRQAAGRGLQLLFYSVGIGQISSEVPQNLSASRPQDRQFILSSKKLLLSDSGFYLCAWSDTGGYTFGSGTRLTVV.

The chain is built from TRBV5-3 and TRBJ2-1, with 9 bases aligning to TRBD2. Being an ORF, TRBV5-3 has a function that is uncertain. CDR3 length: 17 amino acids. The trim removed 0 bases at V and 9 bases at J, leaving 13 bases unmatched. CDR3 DNA sequence: TGTGCCAGAAGCTTGGCCTCAGCGGGAGGACGCGTCTCTGAGCAGTTCTTC. Protein product: CARSLASAGGRVSEQFF.

The chain is built from TRBV29-1 and TRBJ2-2, with 7 nucleotides matching TRBD2. The V and J ends lost 4 bases and 4 bases, in that order; junction bases with no gene match: 3. Per the germline V gene, CDR1 is SQVTM and CDR2 is ANQGSEA. This CDR3 comprises 13 residues. The CDR3 sequence: CSVVLAVTGELFF. The CDR3 DNA sequence: TGCAGCGTTGTCCTAGCGGTCACCGGGGAGCTGTTTTTT.

On this clone: The germline gene is not matched at one end of the junction; a read error may be the cause. V and J are TRBV7-7 and TRBJ2-3, with 8 bases fitting TRBD1. This CDR3 comprises 15 residues. Per the germline V gene, CDR1 is SSHAT and CDR2 is FNYEAQ (reference sequence). CDR3 residues: CASSAGTGPTDTQYF. In DNA, the CDR3 is TGTGCTAGCAGCGCCGGGACAGGTCCCACAGATACGCAGTATTTT.

The V gene is TRBV6-5, the J gene TRBJ2-7; D is perhaps TRBD1 (5 bases). This CDR3 is built from 16 residues. Trimming pared 0 bases from V and 2 bases from J, leaving 14 bases between. Germline loops: CDR1 MNHEY, CDR2 SVGAGI. The DNA of the CDR3 is TGTGCCAGCAGTTACTCGGGATTTACAGGTGCCTACGAGCAGTACTTC. Protein sequence: CASSYSGFTGAYEQYF.